This entry lists 11 T cell receptor beta chains sequenced from one sample in a study of blood T cells in healthy people across ages. The use of a sample-barcoded 5' primer and a J-beta primer mix characterized a second PCR of about 7 to 12 cycles. TCRdb independently ran MiXCR on the 5' RACE reads; one entry per CDR3 protein. The profile shows about a million distinct CDR3 sequences, about 44% of them singletons. Sequencing was done on a sample of blood. The origin of the receptors is a man younger than 40 in good health.

The CDR3 coding sequence is TGTGCCAGCAGCACACATAGCGGCGAGCAGTACTTC. Protein: CASSTHSGEQYF. The chain links TRBV3-1 to TRBJ2-4, with D possibly being TRBD2 (6 bases). Gene TRBJ2-7 matches the end of the DNA better, so the J call may be wrong. The CDR3 extends over 12 amino acids. The germline gives CDR1 LGHDT, CDR2 YNNKEL (reference sequence).

The CDR3 DNA follows: TGCGCCAGCACACCTATAGGACAGAATTACAATGAGCAGTACTTC. It specifies CASTPIGQNYNEQYF. V usage is TRBV5-1 and J usage is TRBJ2-5, with a possible D match to TRBD1 (6 bases). The CDR3 runs 15 residues. CDR1 and CDR2 from the germline V gene are SGHRS and YFSETQ. The germline V and J ends were trimmed by 6 bases and 11 bases, with 26 bases remaining between them. Together with reference TRBV5-1 and TRBJ2-5, the CDR3 gives the full variable domain: KAGVTQTPRYLIKTRGQQVTLSCSPISGHRSVSWYQQTPGQGLQFLFEYFSETQRNKGNFPGRFSGRQFSNSRSEMNVSTLELGDSALYLCASTPIGQNYNEQYFGPGTRLLVL.

The chain employs TRBV6-6 and TRBJ2-7; TRBD1 matches 7 bases. V lost 5 bases, J lost 0 bases, and 7 bases stayed unmatched. Looked up from germline, CDR1 is MNHNY and CDR2 is SVGAGI (reference sequence). The CDR3 is 15 residues long. CDR3 amino acids: CASSVGQVRSYEQYF. CDR3 DNA: TGTGCCAGCAGTGTCGGACAGGTCCGCTCCTACGAGCAGTACTTC.

The chain couples TRBV4-1 to TRBJ2-3; 12 bases map to TRBD2. The germline V gene has CDR1 MGHRA and CDR2 YSYEKL. J was trimmed by 6 bases and V by 0 bases; bases with no gene match: 4. This CDR3 has 16 amino acids. CDR3 loop: CASSQELAGGFDTQYF. CDR3 nucleotide sequence: TGCGCCAGCAGCCAAGAGCTAGCGGGGGGGTTTGATACGCAGTATTTT.

This clonotype has only a few counts. Written as DNA, the CDR3 is TGCGCCAGCGTGGGGGCGTCTGCTGACGTCTACAATGAGCAGTTCTTC. It specifies CASVGASADVYNEQFF. V usage is TRBV10-2 and J usage is TRBJ2-1, with D maybe TRBD1 (6 bases). V shed 8 bases and J shed 3 bases, with 20 bases lying between them. The CDR3 is 16 amino acids. Germline loops: CDR1 WSHSY, CDR2 SAAADI.

CDR3 amino acids: CASSGTGLSYEQYF. For the CDR3, the DNA is TGTGCCAGTTCCGGGACAGGCCTCTCCTACGAGCAGTACTTC. V gene TRBV6-6 combines with J gene TRBJ2-7; 8 bases match TRBD1. CDR3 size: 14 residues. V lost 9 bases and J lost 0; bases outside the gene matches: 7. In germline, CDR1 is MNHNY, CDR2 SVGAGI (reference sequence).

The chain combines TRBV12-3 or TRBV12-4 with TRBJ2-7, with TRBD1 as a possible D gene (6 bases). V dropped 6 bases and J dropped 0 bases, with 9 bases sitting between them. The CDR3 is 13 residues long. The chain's CDR3 is CASRQGFSYEQYF. Here the CDR3 DNA reads TGTGCCAGCAGACAGGGTTTCTCCTACGAGCAGTACTTC.

In this sample, this clonotype turned up a few times. The chain employs TRBV11-2 and TRBJ2-7, with 8 bases fitting TRBD1. CDR1 and CDR2 (germline): SGHAT, FQNNGV. Trimming removed 5 bases from V and 2 bases from J; junction bases left unmatched: 5. The CDR3 is 14 amino acids. The CDR3 DNA reads as TGTGCCAGCAGCCATGGACAGGGCCCCTACGAGCAGTACTTC. Amino acids: CASSHGQGPYEQYF.

This clonotype is a singleton in its sample. The junction departs from the called germline gene at one end, perhaps through a read error. This rearrangement joins TRBV7-7 to TRBJ1-1, with D perhaps TRBD1 (5 bases). The CDR3 contains 15 residues. Germline CDR1 and CDR2: SSHAT and FNYEAQ (reference sequence). The CDR3: CASSVGRAANTEAFF. DNA of the CDR3: TGTGCTAGCAGCGTCGGCAGGGCAGCGAACACTGAAGCTTTCTTT.

The rearrangement links TRBV5-1 to TRBJ1-6, with TRBD1 as a possible D gene (5 bases). CDR3 length equals 14 residues. Trimming stripped 2 bases from V and 5 bases from J, with 8 bases between. Germline V lookup: CDR1 SGHRS, CDR2 YFSETQ. CDR3 DNA sequence: TGCGCCAGCAGCTTAGGGACTAATAATTCACCCCTCCACTTT. Translated, it gives CASSLGTNNSPLHF.

V and J are TRBV20-1 and TRBJ2-5, with 10 bases lining up with TRBD1. J gave up 3 bases and V 3 bases, and 4 bases lay outside the gene matches. Germline lookup yields CDR1 DFQATT and CDR2 SNEGSKA (reference sequence). The CDR3 is made up of 14 amino acids. CDR3 amino acids: CSARTGGGEETQYF. DNA of the CDR3: TGCAGTGCTAGGACAGGGGGCGGGGAAGAGACCCAGTACTTC.